Sequencing of this T cell receptor beta chain was carried out in a study of response to subunit inactivated influenza vaccine. TCRdb reanalysed the RT-PCR reads using MiXCR and keeps one entry per CDR3 protein. Among approximately 730,000 distinct CDR3 sequences listed, more than 11% were seen once. Study-wide points: It was suggested by the authors that few new T cells are recruited by each seasonal influenza vaccination.

This clonotype came up many times. Its antigen remains unidentified. The ends were cut back, 6 bases at V and 6 bases at J, with 12 bases in the middle. The CDR3 spans 13 residues. CDR1 and CDR2 (germline): MNHEY, SVGEGT. The TCR comes from a man in his fifties who received an inactivated influenza vaccine. This specimen consisted of PBMCs from blood, obtained 14 to 15 days before vaccination. The chain employs TRBV6-2 or TRBV6-3 and TRBJ2-1, with D maybe TRBD2 (5 bases). The CDR3, as DNA: TGTGCCAGCAGGAGGGCTAGTAGCAATGAGCAGTTCTTC. It yields the protein CASRRASSNEQFF.